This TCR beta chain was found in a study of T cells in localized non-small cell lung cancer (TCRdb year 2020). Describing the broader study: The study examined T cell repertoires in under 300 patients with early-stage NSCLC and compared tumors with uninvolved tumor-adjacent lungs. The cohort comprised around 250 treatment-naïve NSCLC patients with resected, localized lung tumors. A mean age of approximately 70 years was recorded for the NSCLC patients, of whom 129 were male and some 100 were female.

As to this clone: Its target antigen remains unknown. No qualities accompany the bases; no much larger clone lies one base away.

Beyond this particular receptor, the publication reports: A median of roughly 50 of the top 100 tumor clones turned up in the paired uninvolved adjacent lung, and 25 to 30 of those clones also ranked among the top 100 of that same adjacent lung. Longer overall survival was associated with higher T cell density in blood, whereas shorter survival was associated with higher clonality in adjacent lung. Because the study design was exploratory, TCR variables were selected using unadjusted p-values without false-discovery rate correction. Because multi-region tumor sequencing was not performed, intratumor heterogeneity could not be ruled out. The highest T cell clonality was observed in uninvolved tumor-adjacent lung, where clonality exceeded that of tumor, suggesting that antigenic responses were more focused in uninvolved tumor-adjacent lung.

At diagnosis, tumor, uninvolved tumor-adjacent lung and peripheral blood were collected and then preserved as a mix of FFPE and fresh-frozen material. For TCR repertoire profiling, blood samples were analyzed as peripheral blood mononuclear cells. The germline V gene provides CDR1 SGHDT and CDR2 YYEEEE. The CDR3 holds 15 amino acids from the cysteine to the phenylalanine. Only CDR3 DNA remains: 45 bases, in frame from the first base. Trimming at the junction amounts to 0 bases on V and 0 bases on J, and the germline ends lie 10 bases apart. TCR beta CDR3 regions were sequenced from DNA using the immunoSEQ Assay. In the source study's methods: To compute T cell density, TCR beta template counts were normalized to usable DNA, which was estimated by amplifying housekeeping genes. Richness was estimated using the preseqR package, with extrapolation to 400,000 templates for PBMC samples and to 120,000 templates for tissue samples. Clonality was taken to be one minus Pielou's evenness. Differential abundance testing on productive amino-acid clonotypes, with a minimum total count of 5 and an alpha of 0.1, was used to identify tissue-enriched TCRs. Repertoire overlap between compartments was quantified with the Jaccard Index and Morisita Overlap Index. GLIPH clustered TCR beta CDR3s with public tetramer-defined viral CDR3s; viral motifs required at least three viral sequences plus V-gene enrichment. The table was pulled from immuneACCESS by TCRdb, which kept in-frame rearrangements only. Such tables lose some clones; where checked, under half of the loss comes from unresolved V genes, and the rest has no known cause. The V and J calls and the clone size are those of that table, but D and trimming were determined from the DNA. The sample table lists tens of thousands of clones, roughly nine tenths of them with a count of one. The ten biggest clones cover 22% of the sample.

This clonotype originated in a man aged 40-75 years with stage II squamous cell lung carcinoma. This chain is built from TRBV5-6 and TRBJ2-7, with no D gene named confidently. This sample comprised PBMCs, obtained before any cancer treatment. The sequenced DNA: TGTGCCAGCAGCTTGGGTGGGCCGAGCTCCTACGAGCAGTACTTC. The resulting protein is CASSLGGPSSYEQYF. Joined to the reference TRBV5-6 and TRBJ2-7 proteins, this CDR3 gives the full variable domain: DAGVTQSPTHLIKTRGQQVTLRCSPKSGHDTVSWYQQALGQGPQFIFQYYEEEERQRGNFPDRFSGHQFPNYSSELNVNALLLGDSALYLCASSLGGPSSYEQYFGPGTRLTVT.